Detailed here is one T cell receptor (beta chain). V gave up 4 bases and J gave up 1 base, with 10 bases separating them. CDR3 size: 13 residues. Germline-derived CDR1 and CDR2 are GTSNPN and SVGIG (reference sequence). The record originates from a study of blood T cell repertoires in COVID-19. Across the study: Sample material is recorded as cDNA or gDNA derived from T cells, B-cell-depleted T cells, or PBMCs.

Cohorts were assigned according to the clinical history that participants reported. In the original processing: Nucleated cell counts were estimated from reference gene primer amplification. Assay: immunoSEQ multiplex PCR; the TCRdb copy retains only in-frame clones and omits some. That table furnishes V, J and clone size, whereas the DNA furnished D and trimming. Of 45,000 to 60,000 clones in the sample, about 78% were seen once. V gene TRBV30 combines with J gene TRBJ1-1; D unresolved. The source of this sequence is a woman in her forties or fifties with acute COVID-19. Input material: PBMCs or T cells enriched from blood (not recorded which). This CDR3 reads CAWMRERNTEAFF. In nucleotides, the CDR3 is TGTGCCTGGATGAGGGAACGGAACACTGAAGCTTTCTTT.